This T cell receptor (beta chain) stems from a study of blood T cell repertoires in COVID-19 (dated by TCRdb to 2020 to 2021). At the level of the whole study: Samples covering the acute and convalescent phases of COVID-19 were provided by collaborators in the United States, Italy and Spain. The prospective study material was composed of cDNA or gDNA derived from T cells, B-cell-depleted T cells, or PBMCs. The dataset comprised deeply sampled blood TCRbeta repertoires from subjects exposed to, actively infected with, or recovered from COVID-19. The repertoires were released in a freely available public database meant as a resource for research on the immune response to SARS-CoV-2. Samples were obtained from the ongoing ImmuneRACE study (first 160 participants) and from some 1,300 subjects provided by 6 global collaborators. Sample metadata almost always included a de-identified subject ID, COVID-19 status, age in years and sex. Where available, HLA class I and class II types were obtained from metadata supplied by the sample provider rather than from assay-based typing.

In the germline V gene, CDR1 corresponds to ENHRY and CDR2 to SYGVKD. Trimming takes 4 bases off V and 2 bases off J; junction bases not matched to a gene: 0. From the cysteine up to the phenylalanine, the CDR3 has a length of 14 residues. Only the CDR3 region is kept as DNA, spanning 42 bases read in frame from base 1. TCRbeta CDR3 regions were amplified from genomic DNA by means of the immunoSEQ Assay, a bias-controlled multiplex PCR. On the authors' methods: The number of nucleated cells in each sample was estimated by amplification of reference gene primers within the assay. To quantify the absolute abundance of each unique TCRbeta CDR3 rearrangement, sequence reads were collapsed and filtered. For each sample, productive Simpson clonality was calculated by taking the square root of Simpson's diversity index across productive rearrangements. TCRdb took over this immuneACCESS table, retaining in-frame rearrangements with V and J assigned. Such tables are incomplete; in checked studies, under half of the missing clones stem from an unresolved V gene, and the remainder is unexplained. V, J and clone size are those of that table, while D and trimming were read from the DNA. This sample comprises over 55,000 clones, around 87% of them detected only once. Around 7.9% of the sample comes from the top ten.

What the study reported, not specific to this receptor: The amount of clinical and demographic metadata varied by source and participant and was provided uncurated.

Each collaborating institution followed its own protocols to collect whole blood in K2EDTA tubes. For TCRbeta analysis, collaborator samples were shipped as frozen whole blood, as isolated PBMCs, or as DNA extracted from either sample type. In the case of this clone: It has no known antigen specificity. No much larger clone is present one base from it, and per-base qualities are unavailable.

This sequence uses TRBV10-3 and TRBJ1-4; TRBD1 agrees with 8 junctional bases. This clonotype was sampled from a man between 50 and 59 years old with active COVID-19. Source material: peripheral blood. The CDR3 here reads CAISGTGTNEKLFF. The nucleotide sequence reads TGTGCCATCAGTGGGACAGGGACTAATGAAAAACTGTTTTTT.